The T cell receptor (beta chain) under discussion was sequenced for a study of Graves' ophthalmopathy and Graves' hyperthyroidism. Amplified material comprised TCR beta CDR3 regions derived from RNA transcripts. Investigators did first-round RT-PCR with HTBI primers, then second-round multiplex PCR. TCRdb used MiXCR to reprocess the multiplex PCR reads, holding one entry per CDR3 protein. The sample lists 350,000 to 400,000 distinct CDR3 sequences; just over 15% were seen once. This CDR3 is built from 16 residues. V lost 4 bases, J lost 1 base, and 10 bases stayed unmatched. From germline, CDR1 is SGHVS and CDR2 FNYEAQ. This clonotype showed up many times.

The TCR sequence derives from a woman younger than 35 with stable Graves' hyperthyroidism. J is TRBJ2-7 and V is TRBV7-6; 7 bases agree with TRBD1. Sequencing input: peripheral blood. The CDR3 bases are TGTGCCAGCAGCTCACCCCAGGCAGGGGGTTCCTACGAGCAGTACTTC. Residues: CASSSPQAGGSYEQYF.